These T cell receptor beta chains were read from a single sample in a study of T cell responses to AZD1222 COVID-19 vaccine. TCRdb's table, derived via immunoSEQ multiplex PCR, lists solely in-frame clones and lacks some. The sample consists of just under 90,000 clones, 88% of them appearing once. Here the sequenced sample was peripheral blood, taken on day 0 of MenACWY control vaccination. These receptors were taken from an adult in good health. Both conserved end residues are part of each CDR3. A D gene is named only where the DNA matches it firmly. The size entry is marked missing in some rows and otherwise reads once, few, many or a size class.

TGTGCCAGCAGCCAAGTGGGCGGGGCGGGACCATTAAACAATGAGCAGTTCTTC CASSQVGGAGPLNNEQFF TRBJ2-1 . TRBV14 .
TGTGCCAGTAGTTCGACAAGACAAGCCTACGAGCAGTACTTC CASSSTRQAYEQYF TRBJ2-7 . TRBV19 .
TGTGCCAGCTCCCTGACTAGCGGGGTAGAGACCCAGTACTTC CASSLTSGVETQYF TRBJ2-5 TRBD2 TRBV2 .
TGTGCCAGCGGGTGGGCAACTAATGAAAAACTGTTTTTT CASGWATNEKLFF TRBJ1-4 . TRBV6-5 .
TGTGCCAGCAGCCGGAGGGCAACCGCAACTAATGAAAAACTGTTTTTT CASSRRATATNEKLFF TRBJ1-4 . TRBV9 .
TGTGCCAGTAGTATAAACGCCTTTGGAGGCTACACCTTC CASSINAFGGYTF TRBJ1-2 . TRBV19 .
TGTGCCAGTAGTATAAAAGGCGATCAGCCCCAGCATTTT CASSIKGDQPQHF TRBJ1-5 . TRBV19 .
TGTGCCAGCAGCGATTTAGCGGTGCAGTATTTT CASSDLAVQYF TRBJ2-3 . TRBV4-2 medium-sized
TGTGCCAGTAGTATTAGAGTGAGGGAATTAAACAATCAGCCCCAGCATTTT CASSIRVRELNNQPQHF TRBJ1-5 . TRBV19 .
TGTGCCAGCAGCTTATTCGGAGGGGACTACGAGCAGTACTTC CASSLFGGDYEQYF TRBJ2-7 . TRBV11-2 .
TGCAGCGTTGAAGGAGCGGGGACTAGCGGGGACTACGAGCAGTACTTC CSVEGAGTSGDYEQYF TRBJ2-7 TRBD2 TRBV29-1 .
TGTGCCAGCAGTGTGGGAGTCCAAGAGACCCAGTACTTC CASSVGVQETQYF TRBJ2-5 . TRBV2 .
TGTGCCTCGCCGGGCCCCTCAGGGGATACGCAGTATTTT CASPGPSGDTQYF TRBJ2-3 . TRBV30 .
TGCAGCGTTGATCCGGCAGGGCATCAGCCCCAGCATTTT CSVDPAGHQPQHF TRBJ1-5 . TRBV29-1 once
TGTGCCAGCAGCCAAGATCAGGGCGGGGGGCCCGCAAATACGCAGTATTTT CASSQDQGGGPANTQYF TRBJ2-3 TRBD2 TRBV4-2 .
TGTGCCAGCAGCGTACAACTCGGGGAGCTGTTTTTT CASSVQLGELFF TRBJ2-2 . TRBV9 few
TGTGCCAGTAGTGCAGAGCCCCAAGAGACCCAGTACTTC CASSAEPQETQYF TRBJ2-5 . TRBV19 .
TGTGCCAGTAGTATAAGCGGGGGGGCTTTAAAAGAGACCCAGTACTTC CASSISGGALKETQYF TRBJ2-5 TRBD2 TRBV19 once
TGTGCCAGCAGGTCTCGCGGGGAGCTGTTTTTT CASRSRGELFF TRBJ2-2 . TRBV2 .
TGTGCCAGTAGTAGGACCGGGACAGGTGTATACGAGCAGTACTTC CASSRTGTGVYEQYF TRBJ2-7 TRBD1 TRBV19 .
TGTGCCTGGAGTGAATACAGGGGACTACTTACAACTAATGAAAAACTGTTTTTT CAWSEYRGLLTTNEKLFF TRBJ1-4 TRBD1 TRBV30 .
TGTGCCAGTACTACGGCAACTAATGAAAAACTGTTTTTT CASTTATNEKLFF TRBJ1-4 . TRBV19 once